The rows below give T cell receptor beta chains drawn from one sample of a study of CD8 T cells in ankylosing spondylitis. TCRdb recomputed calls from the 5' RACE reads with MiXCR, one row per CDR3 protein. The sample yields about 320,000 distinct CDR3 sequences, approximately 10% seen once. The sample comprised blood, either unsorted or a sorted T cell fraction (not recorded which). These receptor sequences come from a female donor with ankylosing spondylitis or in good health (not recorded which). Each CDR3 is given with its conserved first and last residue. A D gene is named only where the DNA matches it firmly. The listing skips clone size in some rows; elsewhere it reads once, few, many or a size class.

cdr3_nt: TGCAGTGCTAGTGTTGGGGCCTCATATGGCTACACCTTC; cdr3_aa: CSASVGASYGYTF; clone_size: many; j_call: TRBJ1-2; d_call: .; v_call: TRBV20-1
cdr3_nt: TGCAGCGCTGCCGTCGGGACTAGCGGTCTCCACGAGCAGTACTTC; cdr3_aa: CSAAVGTSGLHEQYF; clone_size: few; j_call: TRBJ2-7; d_call: TRBD2; v_call: TRBV29-1
cdr3_nt: TGCAGTGCGAGTCGCGGCGGCAGCATCAACAATGAGCAGTTCTTC; cdr3_aa: CSASRGGSINNEQFF; clone_size: many; j_call: TRBJ2-1; d_call: .; v_call: TRBV20-1
cdr3_nt: TGCGCCAGCAGCTTGGCCGCCAAATTGGGCTATGGCTACACCTTC; cdr3_aa: CASSLAAKLGYGYTF; clone_size: few; j_call: TRBJ1-2; d_call: .; v_call: TRBV5-1
cdr3_nt: TGTGCCAGCAGCCGCTGGGCCGGCCCCAATCAGCCCCAGCATTTT; cdr3_aa: CASSRWAGPNQPQHF; clone_size: many; j_call: TRBJ1-5; d_call: .; v_call: TRBV7-2
cdr3_nt: TGCAGTGCTCACCCTCAGGGAAACACCATATATTTT; cdr3_aa: CSAHPQGNTIYF; clone_size: many; j_call: TRBJ1-3; d_call: .; v_call: TRBV20-1
cdr3_nt: TGTGCCAGCAGTAACCACCGGGACACTGAAGCTTTCTTT; cdr3_aa: CASSNHRDTEAFF; clone_size: many; j_call: TRBJ1-1; d_call: .; v_call: TRBV11-3
cdr3_nt: TGCGCCAGCAGCCAAGATAAGCTACGAGGGACCCAGTACTTC; cdr3_aa: CASSQDKLRGTQYF; clone_size: many; j_call: TRBJ2-5; d_call: .; v_call: TRBV4-3
cdr3_nt: TGCGCCAGCGGTATGTCCGGGACAGAGAATGAAAAACTGTTTTTT; cdr3_aa: CASGMSGTENEKLFF; clone_size: .; j_call: TRBJ1-4; d_call: TRBD1; v_call: TRBV5-1
cdr3_nt: TGTGCCAGCAGAAGAGCTGTAACCCTTGAAAAACTGTTTTTT; cdr3_aa: CASRRAVTLEKLFF; clone_size: many; j_call: TRBJ1-4; d_call: .; v_call: TRBV6-1
cdr3_nt: TGCGCCAGCAGCTTGGAAGGACTAGCGACTAGCACAGATACGCAGTATTTT; cdr3_aa: CASSLEGLATSTDTQYF; clone_size: .; j_call: TRBJ2-3; d_call: TRBD2; v_call: TRBV5-1
cdr3_nt: TGCAGCTACCACTCCGGGACTCTCACTCTCAATGAGCAGTTCTTC; cdr3_aa: CSYHSGTLTLNEQFF; clone_size: many; j_call: TRBJ2-1; d_call: .; v_call: TRBV29-1
cdr3_nt: TGCGCCAGCAGCCCTGGACAGGGGGCTGGCACTGAAGCTTTCTTT; cdr3_aa: CASSPGQGAGTEAFF; clone_size: many; j_call: TRBJ1-1; d_call: TRBD1; v_call: TRBV5-1
cdr3_nt: TGTGCCAGCAGCCAAGCGGGACAGGGGGCTCAGCCCCAGCATTTT; cdr3_aa: CASSQAGQGAQPQHF; clone_size: .; j_call: TRBJ1-5; d_call: TRBD1; v_call: TRBV3-1
cdr3_nt: TGCGCCAGCAGCACCTTAGAAGGGGGCTCCTACAATGAGCAGTTCTTC; cdr3_aa: CASSTLEGGSYNEQFF; clone_size: many; j_call: TRBJ2-1; d_call: .; v_call: TRBV5-1
cdr3_nt: TGTGCCAGCAGCTTATATGGGCGGGGAGGCACAGATACGCAGTATTTT; cdr3_aa: CASSLYGRGGTDTQYF; clone_size: many; j_call: TRBJ2-3; d_call: .; v_call: TRBV7-2